The 6 T cell receptor beta chains below all came from one sample that was sequenced in a study of shared clonotypes between healthy human individuals. Naivety among CD8 cells was defined by CD45RO negativity and positive CCR7 selection, thereby excluding terminally differentiated effector memory CD45RA+ cells. The assay was immunoSEQ multiplex PCR, and TCRdb's table has in-frame clones only and misses some. Among 1.5 million to 2.5 million clones listed, about 95% were seen once. The sample comprised naive CD8+ T cells sorted from blood. These receptors were collected from a man between 18 and 35 years old in good health.

This chain connects TRBV19 to TRBJ2-3; D remains ambiguous. V shed 3 bases and J shed 5 bases, with 15 bases lying between them. The CDR3 length is 15 residues. Germline V gene data show CDR1 as LNHDA and CDR2 as SQIVND (reference sequence). CDR3: CASSMSAPMGDTQYF. Written as DNA, the CDR3 is TGTGCCAGTAGTATGTCGGCACCCATGGGAGATACGCAGTATTTT.

About this clone itself: This specimen includes other DNA sequences encoding the same CDR3. The chain couples TRBV29-1 to TRBJ2-1; a weak D match, TRBD2 (6 bases). This CDR3 is 10 amino acids long. V lost 6 bases, J lost 6 bases, and 6 bases lay in between. CDR1 is SQVTM, CDR2 ANQGSEA, per germline. CDR3 amino acids: CSVGGNEQFF. DNA of the CDR3: TGCAGCGTCGGGGGCAATGAGCAGTTCTTC.

Comment on this clone: This same CDR3 is encoded by further DNA sequences in the sample. The chain links TRBV29-1 to TRBJ1-2; 8 bases agree with TRBD1. The CDR3 loop spans 12 amino acids. In germline, CDR1 is SQVTM, CDR2 ANQGSEA. With 3 bases clipped from V and 3 bases from J, the junction kept 0 bases outside the gene matches. The CDR3 DNA sequence: TGCAGCGTTGAGGGACAGGACTATGGCTACACCTTC. This sequence encodes CSVEGQDYGYTF. Full variable domain (outside the CDR3, taken from reference TRBV29-1 and TRBJ1-2): SAVISQKPSRDICQRGTSLTIQCQVDSQVTMMFWYRQQPGQSLTLIATANQGSEATYESGFVIDKFPISRPNLTFSTLTVSNMSPEDSSIYLCSVEGQDYGYTFGSGTRLTVV.

This rearrangement joins TRBV10-1 to TRBJ1-2, with D maybe TRBD1 (5 bases). The CDR3 totals 14 residues. Germline-derived CDR1 and CDR2 are WNHNN and SYGVQD (reference sequence). V was shortened by 3 bases and J by 2 bases, with 10 bases between the two germline ends. Here the CDR3 DNA reads TGCGCCAGCAGTGAAGGGACGGAAAACTATGGCTACACCTTC. Its protein product is CASSEGTENYGYTF.

This clone was detected only once. This rearrangement joins TRBV10-3 to TRBJ2-7; tentatively, D is TRBD1 (5 bases). Germline lookup yields CDR1 ENHRY and CDR2 SYGVKD. Trimming left V 2 bases short and J 2 bases short, with 16 bases between. The CDR3 runs 16 residues. DNA for the CDR3: TGTGCCATCAGTGAGAGTCGGACACTCCCTCCCTACGAGCAGTACTTC. Translating gives CAISESRTLPPYEQYF.

The chain couples TRBV2 to TRBJ2-5; the D gene is possibly TRBD2 (5 bases). The V and J ends lost 2 bases and 1 base respectively, with 14 bases between them. This CDR3 is built from 16 residues. Germline CDR1 and CDR2: SNHLY and FYNNEI. The CDR3 spells CASSESRATLQETQYF. The CDR3 nucleotides are TGTGCCAGCAGTGAATCGAGGGCCACTCTCCAAGAGACCCAGTACTTC.